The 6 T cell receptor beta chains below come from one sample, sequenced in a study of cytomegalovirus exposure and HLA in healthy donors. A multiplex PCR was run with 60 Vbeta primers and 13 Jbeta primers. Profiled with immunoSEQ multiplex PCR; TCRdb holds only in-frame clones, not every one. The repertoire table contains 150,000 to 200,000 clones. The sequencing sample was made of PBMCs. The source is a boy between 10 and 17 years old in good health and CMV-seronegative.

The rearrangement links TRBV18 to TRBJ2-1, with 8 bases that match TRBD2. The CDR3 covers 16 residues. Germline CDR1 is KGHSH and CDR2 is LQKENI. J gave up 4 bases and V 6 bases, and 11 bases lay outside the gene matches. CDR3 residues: CASSFGGKRGYNEQFF. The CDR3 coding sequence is TGTGCCAGCTCTTTCGGGGGAAAGCGGGGGTACAATGAGCAGTTCTTC.

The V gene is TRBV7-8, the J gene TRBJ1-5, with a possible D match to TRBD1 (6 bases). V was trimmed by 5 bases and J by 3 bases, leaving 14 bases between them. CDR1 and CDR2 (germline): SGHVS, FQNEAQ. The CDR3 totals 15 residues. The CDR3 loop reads CASSRQTGSNQPQHF. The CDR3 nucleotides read TGTGCCAGCAGCCGCCAGACAGGTTCCAATCAGCCCCAGCATTTT.

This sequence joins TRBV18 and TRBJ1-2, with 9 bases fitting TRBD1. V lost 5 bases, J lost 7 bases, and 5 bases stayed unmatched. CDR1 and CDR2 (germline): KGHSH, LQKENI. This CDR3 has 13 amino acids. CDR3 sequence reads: CASSYDRGSGYTF. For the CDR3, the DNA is TGTGCCAGCTCATACGACAGGGGGAGTGGCTACACCTTC.

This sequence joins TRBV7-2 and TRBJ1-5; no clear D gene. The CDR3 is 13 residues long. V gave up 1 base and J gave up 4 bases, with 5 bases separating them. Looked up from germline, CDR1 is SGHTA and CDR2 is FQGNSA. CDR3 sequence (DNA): TGTGCCAGCAGCTTAGACGGGAATCAGCCCCAGCATTTT. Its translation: CASSLDGNQPQHF.

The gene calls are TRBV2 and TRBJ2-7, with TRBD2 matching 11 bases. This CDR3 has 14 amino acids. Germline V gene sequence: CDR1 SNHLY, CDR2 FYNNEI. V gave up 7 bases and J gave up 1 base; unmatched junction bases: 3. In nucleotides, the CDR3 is TGTGCCAGCAAGGGACTAGCGGAGTCCTACGAGCAGTACTTC. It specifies CASKGLAESYEQYF.

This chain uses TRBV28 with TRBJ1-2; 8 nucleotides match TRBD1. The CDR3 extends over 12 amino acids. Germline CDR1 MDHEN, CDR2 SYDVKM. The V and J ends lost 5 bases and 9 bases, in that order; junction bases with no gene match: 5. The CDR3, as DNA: TGTGCCAGCAGTGGGGGGACAGGCCGCTACACCTTC. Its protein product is CASSGGTGRYTF.